This T cell receptor beta chain originates from a study of T cell responses to AZD1222 COVID-19 vaccine. In regard to this clone: Its antigen is unknown.

The assay was immunoSEQ multiplex PCR, and TCRdb's table has in-frame clones only and misses some. The sample has about 94,000 clones, 88% seen once. This CDR3 is built from 15 residues. V was clipped by 5 bases and J by 3 bases; unmatched bases: 7. Germline V gene lookup returns CDR1 SGHAT and CDR2 FQNNGV. Study outcomes and limitations: When two AZD1222 doses had been given, Spike-specific TCR breadth and depth rose.

Here the sequenced sample was peripheral blood, taken 28 days after the second AZD1222 dose. This chain joins TRBV11-2 and TRBJ1-3; 7 positions match TRBD1. This receptor was obtained from an adult who received the AZD1222 COVID-19 vaccine. CDR3 region: CASSLNRGRGNTIYF. The CDR3 DNA is TGTGCCAGCAGCCTCAACAGGGGACGTGGAAACACCATATATTTT.